This TCR beta chain is from a study of cytomegalovirus exposure and HLA in healthy donors. Study in general: HLA-typed donors were the source of about 85 million unique TCRs, which an early data release held. Study results and caveats: Published work reported that the classifier diagnosed cytomegalovirus status with high specificity and sensitivity. Later analysis revealed greater clonal expansion in HLA-associated TCR beta chains than in equally common others. Among CMV-associated TCR beta chains, most appeared HLA-restricted in a later analysis.

In regard to this clone: The antigen is unknown.

Germline CDR1 reads SGHTA; CDR2 reads FQGNSA. V shed 4 bases and J 2 bases; nucleotides not matched to a gene: 5. CDR3 length: 14 residues. Amplification used 60 Vbeta primers and 13 Jbeta primers. This table comes from immunoSEQ multiplex PCR, and its TCRdb copy is limited to in-frame clones, with some not included. In the table there are 210,000 or so clones, nearly 80% of which are singletons. Specimen: PBMCs. The chain employs TRBV7-2 and TRBJ2-7; 7 bases are a match to TRBD1. The TCR comes from a man aged 18 to 30 in good health and CMV-seronegative. DNA for the CDR3: TGTGCCAGCAGCTCCCCGGGACAGCCCTACGAGCAGTACTTC. Translated, it gives CASSSPGQPYEQYF. Using reference TRBV7-2 and TRBJ2-7 for the parts outside the CDR3, the full variable domain is GAGVSQSPSNKVTEKGKDVELRCDPISGHTALYWYRQSLGQGLEFLIYFQGNSAPDKSGLPSDRFSAERTGGSVSTLTIQRTQQEDSAVYLCASSSPGQPYEQYFGPGTRLTVT.